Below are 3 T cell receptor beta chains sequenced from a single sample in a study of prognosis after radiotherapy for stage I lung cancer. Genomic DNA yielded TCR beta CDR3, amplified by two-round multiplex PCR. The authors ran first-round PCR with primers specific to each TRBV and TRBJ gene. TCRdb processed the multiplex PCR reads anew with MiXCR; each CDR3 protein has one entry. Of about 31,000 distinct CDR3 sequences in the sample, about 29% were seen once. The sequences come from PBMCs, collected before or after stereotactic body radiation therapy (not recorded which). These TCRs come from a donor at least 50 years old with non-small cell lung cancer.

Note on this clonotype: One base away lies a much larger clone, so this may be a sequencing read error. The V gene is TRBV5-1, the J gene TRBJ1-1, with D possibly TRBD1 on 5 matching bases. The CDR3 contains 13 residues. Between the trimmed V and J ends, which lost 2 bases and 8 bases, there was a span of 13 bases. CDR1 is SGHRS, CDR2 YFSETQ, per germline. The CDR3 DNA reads TGCGCCAGCAGCTTTCTAGGGGCGCGGGAAGCTTTCTTT. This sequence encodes CASSFLGAREAFF.

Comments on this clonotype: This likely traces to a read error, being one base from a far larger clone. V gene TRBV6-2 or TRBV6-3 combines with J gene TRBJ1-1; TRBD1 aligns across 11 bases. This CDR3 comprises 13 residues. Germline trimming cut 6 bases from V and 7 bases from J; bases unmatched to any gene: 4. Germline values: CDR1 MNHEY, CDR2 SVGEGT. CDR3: CASSSGTGGEAFF. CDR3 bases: TGTGCCAGCAGCAGCGGGACAGGGGGTGAAGCTTTCTTT.

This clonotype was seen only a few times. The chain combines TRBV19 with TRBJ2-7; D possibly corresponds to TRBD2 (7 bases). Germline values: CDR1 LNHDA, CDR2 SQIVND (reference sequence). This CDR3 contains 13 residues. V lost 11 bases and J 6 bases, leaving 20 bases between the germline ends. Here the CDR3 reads CASGRGGVGEQYF. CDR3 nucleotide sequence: TGTGCCTCCGGAAGGGGGGGAGTCGGCGAGCAGTACTTC.